A selection of T cell receptor beta chains follows, all from one sample in a study of T cell responses to AZD1222 COVID-19 vaccine. The method was immunoSEQ multiplex PCR; TCRdb's version includes in-frame clones alone and lacks a portion of them. The sample has roughly 120,000 clones, about 90% seen once; the top ten hold approximately 19%. Sequencing was performed on peripheral blood, taken on day 0 of MenACWY control vaccination. These TCRs come from an adult in good health. Each CDR3 is given with its conserved first and last residue. The D gene is left open where the match is weak. The size entry is marked missing in some rows and otherwise reads once, few, many or a size class.

d_call,v_call,clone_size,j_call,cdr3_aa,cdr3_nt
TRBD1,TRBV29-1,-,TRBJ1-1,CSVELQGRGTEAFF,TGCAGCGTGGAATTACAGGGGCGCGGGACTGAAGCTTTCTTT
TRBD2,TRBV10-3,-,TRBJ2-7,CAIRGTSGRDHEQYF,TGTGCCATCAGGGGGACTAGCGGGAGGGACCACGAGCAGTACTTC
-,TRBV10-3,-,TRBJ1-5,CAISESPQRYSNQPQHF,TGTGCCATCAGTGAGTCGCCACAGCGTTATAGCAATCAGCCCCAGCATTTT
TRBD2,TRBV9,-,TRBJ2-3,CASSPRLATYTDTQYF,TGTGCCAGCAGCCCTAGACTAGCCACCTACACAGATACGCAGTATTTT
-,TRBV6-4,-,TRBJ1-5,CASRPLKASSNQPQHF,TGTGCCAGCAGGCCCTTGAAGGCAAGCAGCAATCAGCCCCAGCATTTT
-,TRBV12-1,-,TRBJ2-3,CASSSPGTGELGTQYF,TGTGCCAGCAGCTCCCCGGGGACAGGTGAGTTAGGTACGCAGTATTTT
TRBD1,TRBV7-9,-,TRBJ1-5,CASSPPDRDQPQHF,TGTGCCAGCAGCCCACCGGACAGGGATCAGCCCCAGCATTTT
TRBD1,TRBV11-2,once,TRBJ1-4,CASSRLGTGNSEKLFF,TGTGCCAGCAGCCGTCTAGGGACAGGGAATTCCGAAAAACTGTTTTTT
-,TRBV5-1,-,TRBJ1-5,CASSLVAGNQPQHF,TGCGCCAGCAGCTTGGTGGCGGGCAATCAGCCCCAGCATTTT
TRBD2,TRBV6-5,once,TRBJ2-3,CASRRGGPYTQYF,TGTGCCAGCAGGAGGGGAGGGCCGTATACGCAGTATTTT
-,TRBV19,-,TRBJ2-1,CASSIVGANNEQFF,TGTGCCAGTAGTATAGTTGGGGCGAACAATGAGCAGTTCTTC
TRBD1,TRBV6-5,-,TRBJ1-2,CASSYGPGGGGYTF,TGTGCCAGCAGTTATGGCCCAGGGGGCGGTGGCTACACCTTC
TRBD2,TRBV11-2,-,TRBJ2-3,CASSLVGTTSVGGYTQYF,TGTGCCAGCAGCTTAGTTGGGACGACTAGCGTAGGGGGGTATACGCAGTATTTT
TRBD2,TRBV10-1,-,TRBJ2-7,CASPGNSGRISNEQYF,TGCGCCAGCCCAGGGAATAGCGGGAGAATTTCTAACGAGCAGTACTTC
TRBD1,TRBV28,once,TRBJ1-5,CASRLDRGYSNQPQHF,TGTGCCAGCAGACTCGACAGGGGGTATAGCAATCAGCCCCAGCATTTT
-,TRBV6-5,-,TRBJ2-2,CASSYFIPGELFF,TGTGCCAGCAGTTACTTCATACCCGGGGAGCTGTTTTTT
-,TRBV10-2,-,TRBJ2-2,CASTTTGELFF,TGCGCCAGCACGACCACCGGGGAGCTGTTTTTT
TRBD1,TRBV7-9,-,TRBJ2-2,CASSPPGQGHTGELFF,TGTGCCAGCAGCCCCCCGGGACAGGGCCACACCGGGGAGCTGTTTTTT
TRBD2,TRBV18,-,TRBJ2-2,CASSPRLTSGRTGELFF,TGTGCCAGCTCACCACGGCTAACTAGCGGGAGGACCGGGGAGCTGTTTTTT
-,TRBV24-1,once,TRBJ2-7,CATSASAGTWSSYEQYF,TGTGCCACCAGTGCCTCGGCCGGGACATGGAGCTCCTACGAGCAGTACTTC
TRBD1,TRBV15,few,TRBJ2-7,CATSRDTGQTYEQYF,TGTGCCACCAGCAGAGATACGGGACAGACCTACGAGCAGTACTTC
-,TRBV9,-,TRBJ2-7,CASSVVGNSYEQYF,TGTGCCAGCAGCGTAGTCGGCAACTCCTACGAGCAGTACTTC
TRBD1,TRBV29-1,once,TRBJ1-2,CSAQFGQGVAYGYTF,TGCAGCGCCCAATTCGGACAGGGGGTAGCATATGGCTACACCTTC
TRBD2,TRBV9,-,TRBJ2-3,CASSVGGRDPATDTQYF,TGTGCCAGCAGCGTAGGGGGGAGGGACCCCGCCACAGATACGCAGTATTTT
TRBD1,TRBV30,once,TRBJ1-1,CASQGARTEAFF,TGTGCCTCCCAGGGGGCCCGCACTGAAGCTTTCTTT
TRBD2,TRBV10-3,once,TRBJ2-3,CAISDPGLAGTDTQYF,TGTGCCATCAGTGACCCCGGACTAGCGGGGACAGATACGCAGTATTTT
TRBD1,TRBV6-5,-,TRBJ1-1,CASLRQGGMNTEAFF,TGTGCCAGCCTCAGACAGGGGGGAATGAACACTGAAGCTTTCTTT
-,TRBV10-3,-,TRBJ2-7,CAISEWQGRSEQYF,TGTGCCATCAGTGAGTGGCAGGGAAGGAGCGAGCAGTACTTC